This passage covers 21 T cell receptor beta chains from one sample sequenced in a study of post-analysis software for immune sequencing data. Prepared libraries of TCR beta cDNA carried unique molecular identifiers. TCRdb redid the calling of the PCR reads with MiXCR, one entry per CDR3 protein. The sample contains over 700,000 distinct CDR3 sequences, roughly 30% of which appear only once. The study, taken as a whole, reports: TRBV5-6, TRBV5-1 and TRBV20-1 were among roughly 5 TRBV segments more frequent in patients than controls.

Their antigens remain unidentified. The sample taken for sequencing was blood. The receptors originated from a girl under 18 with multiple sclerosis.

This clonotype was detected many times. J is TRBJ2-6 and V is TRBV10-3; 12 nucleotides agree with TRBD1. Trimming cost V 6 bases and J 3 bases; bases outside gene matches: 6. The CDR3 is 17 residues long. In germline, CDR1 is ENHRY, CDR2 SYGVKD. The CDR3 nucleotides read TGTGCCATCAGCCCGGGACAGGGGGCGCTTGGGGCCAACGTCCTGACTTTC. Protein: CAISPGQGALGANVLTF.

The rearrangement joins TRBV7-2 to TRBJ2-3; 8 nucleotides match TRBD2. The CDR3 is made up of 16 amino acids. The V gene end was trimmed by 5 bases and the J gene end by 0 bases; junction bases not matched to a gene: 7. Germline CDR1 and CDR2: SGHTA and FQGNSA. The DNA of the CDR3 is TGTGCCAGCAGCATCCGGACTAGCCGGAGCACAGATACGCAGTATTTT. Translated: CASSIRTSRSTDTQYF.

The sample holds a few counts of this clonotype. The rearrangement uses TRBV20-1 and TRBJ2-1; no clear D gene. V shed 8 bases and J shed 11 bases, with 19 bases lying between them. The germline V gene has CDR1 DFQATT and CDR2 SNEGSKA (reference sequence). The CDR3 has 12 residues. CDR3 sequence reads: CSTWAGENQQFF. The CDR3 nucleotides are TGCAGTACCTGGGCTGGGGAAAATCAGCAGTTCTTC.

This clonotype was observed a few times. The chain uses TRBV4-1 and TRBJ1-1; D remains unclear. V gave up 1 base and J gave up 1 base, with 10 bases separating them. Looked up from germline, CDR1 is MGHRA and CDR2 is YSYEKL. CDR3 length equals 15 residues. CDR3 bases: TGCGCCAGCAGCCAAGTGTCGGGCCAGAACACTGAAGCTTTCTTT. Protein product: CASSQVSGQNTEAFF.

This chain joins TRBV4-3 and TRBJ2-3, with 7 positions matching TRBD2. The J segment lost 3 bases and the V segment lost 1 base, leaving 7 bases of the junction unmatched. Per germline, CDR1 LGHNA and CDR2 YSLEER. The length of the CDR3 is 16 residues. CDR3 amino acids: CASSQVSEGGTDTQYF. Written as DNA, the CDR3 is TGCGCCAGCAGCCAAGTGAGCGAGGGAGGGACAGATACGCAGTATTTT.

This clonotype has a handful of counts. This sequence joins TRBV7-2 and TRBJ2-7; 12 bases map to TRBD2. The CDR3 consists of 18 residues. Trimming at V came to 5 bases and at J to 4 bases, leaving 15 bases not matched to a gene. CDR1 is SGHTA and CDR2 is FQGNSA in the germline V gene. CDR3: CASSARRASGRAGYEQYF. The CDR3 nucleotides read TGTGCCAGCAGCGCAAGGCGGGCTAGCGGGAGGGCCGGGTACGAGCAGTACTTC.

This chain connects TRBV5-5 to TRBJ2-5; no firm D call. The J call may be faulty, since TRBJ2-7 better matches the DNA end. This CDR3 is built from 11 residues. The germline CDR1 and CDR2 sequences are SGHKS and YYEKEE (reference sequence). This CDR3 is CASRYAHEQYF. CDR3 coding DNA: TGTGCCAGCAGATACGCGCACGAGCAGTACTTC.

CDR3 sequence reads: CASSLVPSGLPDGELFF. The CDR3, as DNA: TGTGCCAGCAGCTTAGTCCCCTCAGGGTTACCCGACGGGGAGCTGTTTTTT. V gene TRBV7-9 combines with J gene TRBJ2-2, with a possible D match to TRBD1 (5 bases). There are 17 residues in the CDR3. Germline CDR1 SEHNR, CDR2 FQNEAQ (reference sequence). Trimming took off 1 base at V and 7 bases at J, with 19 bases between the two ends.

A few counts support this clonotype. The rearrangement links TRBV20-1 to TRBJ1-1; D gene uncertain. The germline V gene has CDR1 DFQATT and CDR2 SNEGSKA (reference sequence). The CDR3 is 9 residues long. With 7 bases removed from V and 10 bases from J, the gap between germline ends came to 10 bases. Here the CDR3 reads CSVLKGAFF. The CDR3 DNA reads as TGCAGTGTGCTAAAGGGAGCTTTCTTT.

This clonotype was detected a few times. The V call is TRBV13, the J call TRBJ1-1, with no clear D. CDR3 length equals 11 residues. Germline V gene sequence: CDR1 PRHDT, CDR2 FYEKMQ (reference sequence). V lost 6 bases and J 5 bases, leaving 7 bases between the germline ends. The CDR3 DNA reads as TGTGCCAGCAGAGGGAGGACTGAAGCTTTCTTT. Its protein is CASRGRTEAFF.

This clonotype was counted once. The chain couples TRBV11-2 to TRBJ2-1, with 14 bases that match TRBD2. J lost 6 bases, V lost 5 bases, and 6 bases had no gene match. Germline values: CDR1 SGHAT, CDR2 FQNNGV. The CDR3 spans 16 residues. The chain's CDR3 is CASSLMGLAGVNEQFF. CDR3 DNA: TGTGCCAGCAGCCTCATGGGACTAGCGGGAGTCAATGAGCAGTTCTTC.

This sequence joins TRBV29-1 and TRBJ1-1; 8 nucleotides match TRBD1. The germline CDR1 and CDR2 sequences are SQVTM and ANQGSEA. The CDR3 extends over 12 amino acids. J lost 3 bases, V lost 6 bases, and 3 bases had no gene match. The CDR3 sequence is CSVSTGDTEAFF. The CDR3 DNA sequence: TGCAGCGTCTCGACAGGGGACACTGAAGCTTTCTTT.

This clonotype was seen a handful of times. The chain uses TRBV7-2 and TRBJ2-5; TRBD2 aligns across 11 bases. The CDR3 loop spans 18 amino acids. After removal of 1 base from V and 5 bases from J, the junction contained 12 bases not matched to a gene. Germline-derived CDR1 and CDR2 are SGHTA and FQGNSA. CDR3 region: CASSLVRGLAARAETQYF. CDR3 nucleotide sequence: TGTGCCAGCAGCTTAGTTAGGGGACTAGCGGCCCGGGCGGAGACCCAGTACTTC.

This chain links TRBV4-3 with TRBJ1-1; the D is unclear. Deletions cut 4 bases from V and 5 bases from J, with 14 bases between. The CDR3 is 14 amino acids. The germline gives CDR1 LGHNA, CDR2 YSLEER. The chain's CDR3 is CASSPGWVRTEAFF. The CDR3 bases are TGCGCCAGCAGCCCCGGGTGGGTGAGGACTGAAGCTTTCTTT.

The genes are TRBV28 and TRBJ2-5, with D tentatively TRBD1 (6 bases). CDR3 length: 14 amino acids. From germline, CDR1 is MDHEN and CDR2 SYDVKM. The V and J ends lost 5 bases and 4 bases respectively, with 14 bases between them. In DNA form, the CDR3 reads TGTGCCAGCAGTCTACACCGAGGGGGAGAGACCCAGTACTTC. This encodes CASSLHRGGETQYF.

The chain employs TRBV20-1 and TRBJ1-1; D perhaps matches TRBD1 (6 bases). The germline V gene has CDR1 DFQATT and CDR2 SNEGSKA (reference sequence). The CDR3 spans 14 residues. Trimming removed 5 bases from V and 3 bases from J, with 16 bases in between. The CDR3, as DNA: TGCAGTGCTTCAACAGGGTCTGGGGACACTGAAGCTTTCTTT. Translating it yields CSASTGSGDTEAFF.

The V call is TRBV12-3 or TRBV12-4, the J call TRBJ1-2; tentative D call: TRBD1 (6 bases). This CDR3 spans 15 amino acids. V gave up 5 bases and J gave up 8 bases, with 21 bases separating them. This CDR3 is CASSTYLREGGGYTF. CDR3 DNA: TGTGCCAGCAGTACTTACTTGCGGGAAGGGGGAGGCTACACCTTC.

J is TRBJ2-2 and V is TRBV5-1; D is possibly TRBD1 (5 bases). Trimming shortened V by 4 bases and J by 6 bases, and 10 bases separated the two germline ends. This CDR3 spans 13 amino acids. CDR1 SGHRS and CDR2 YFSETQ come from the germline V gene. The CDR3 coding sequence is TGCGCCAGCAGCCAAACAGGACCCGGGGAGCTGTTTTTT. Encoded protein: CASSQTGPGELFF.

This chain links TRBV7-2 with TRBJ2-4; D not resolved. In germline, CDR1 is SGHTA, CDR2 FQGNSA. The CDR3 spans 14 residues. V was shortened by 1 base and J by 8 bases, with 12 bases between the two germline ends. The CDR3 is CASSLGHERDIQYF. The CDR3 DNA sequence: TGTGCCAGCAGCTTAGGACACGAACGGGACATTCAGTACTTC.

The gene calls are TRBV5-6 and TRBJ1-6; 7 bases fit TRBD1. The CDR3 loop spans 14 amino acids. Looked up from germline, CDR1 is SGHDT and CDR2 is YYEEEE. With V trimmed by 4 bases and J by 14 bases, 12 bases remained unmatched. The chain's CDR3 is CASSTQGSWVTLHF. The CDR3 DNA is TGTGCCAGCAGCACACAGGGGTCGTGGGTAACCCTCCACTTT.

V gene TRBV7-2 combines with J gene TRBJ1-5; 7 bases agree with TRBD1. The germline CDR1 and CDR2 sequences are SGHTA and FQGNSA. The junction had 6 bases not matched to a gene; V was cut back by 4 bases and J by 3 bases. This CDR3 is 15 amino acids long. CDR3 nucleotides: TGTGCCAGCAGCTCTGGGACAGACAACAATCAGCCCCAGCATTTT. It yields the protein CASSSGTDNNQPQHF.